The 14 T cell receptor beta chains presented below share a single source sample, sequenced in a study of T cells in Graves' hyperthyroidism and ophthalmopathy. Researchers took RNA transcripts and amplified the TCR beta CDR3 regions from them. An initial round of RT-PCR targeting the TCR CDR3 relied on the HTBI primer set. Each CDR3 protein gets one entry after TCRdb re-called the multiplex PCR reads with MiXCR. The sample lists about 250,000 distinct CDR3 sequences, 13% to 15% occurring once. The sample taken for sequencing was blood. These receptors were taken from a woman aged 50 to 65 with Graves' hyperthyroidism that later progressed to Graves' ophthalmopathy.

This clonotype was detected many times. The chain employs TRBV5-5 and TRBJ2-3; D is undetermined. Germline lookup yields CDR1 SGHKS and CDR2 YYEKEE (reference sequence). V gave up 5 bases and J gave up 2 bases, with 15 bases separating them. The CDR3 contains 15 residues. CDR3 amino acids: CASRSRLLLTDTQYF. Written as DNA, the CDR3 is TGTGCCAGCAGATCTCGACTCCTCCTCACAGATACGCAGTATTTT.

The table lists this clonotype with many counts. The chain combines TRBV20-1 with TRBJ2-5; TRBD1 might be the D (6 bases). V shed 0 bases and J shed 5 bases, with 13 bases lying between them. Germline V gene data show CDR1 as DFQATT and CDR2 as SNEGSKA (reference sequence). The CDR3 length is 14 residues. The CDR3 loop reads CSARDLAGVETQYF. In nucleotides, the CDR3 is TGCAGTGCTAGAGATTTGGCAGGGGTCGAGACCCAGTACTTC.

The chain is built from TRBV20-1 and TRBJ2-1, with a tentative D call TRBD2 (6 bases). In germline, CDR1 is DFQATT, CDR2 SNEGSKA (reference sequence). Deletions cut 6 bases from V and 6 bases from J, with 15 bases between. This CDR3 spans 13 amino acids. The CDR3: CSAAMFGGNEQFF. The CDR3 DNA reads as TGCAGTGCCGCTATGTTCGGGGGCAATGAGCAGTTCTTC.

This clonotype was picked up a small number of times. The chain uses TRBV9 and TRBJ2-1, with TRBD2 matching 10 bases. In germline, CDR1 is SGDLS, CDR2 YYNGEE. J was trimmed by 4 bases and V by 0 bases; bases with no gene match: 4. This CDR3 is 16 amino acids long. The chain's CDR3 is CASSVVSSGSYNEQFF. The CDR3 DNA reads TGTGCCAGCAGCGTAGTATCTAGCGGGAGTTACAATGAGCAGTTCTTC.

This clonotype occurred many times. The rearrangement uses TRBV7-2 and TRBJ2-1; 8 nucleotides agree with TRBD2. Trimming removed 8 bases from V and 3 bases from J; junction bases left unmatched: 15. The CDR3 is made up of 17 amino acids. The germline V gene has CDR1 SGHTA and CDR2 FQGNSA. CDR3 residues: CASSGLGGSGDYNEQFF. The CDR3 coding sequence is TGTGCCAGCTCGGGACTAGGGGGAAGCGGGGACTACAATGAGCAGTTCTTC. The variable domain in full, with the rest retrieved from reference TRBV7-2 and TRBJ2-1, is GAGVSQSPSNKVTEKGKDVELRCDPISGHTALYWYRQSLGQGLEFLIYFQGNSAPDKSGLPSDRFSAERTGGSVSTLTIQRTQQEDSAVYLCASSGLGGSGDYNEQFFGPGTRLTVL.

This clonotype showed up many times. Here the CDR3 reads CASSSLGGSNEQFF. The CDR3 region has the DNA TGTGCCAGCAGTTCCTTGGGGGGAAGCAATGAGCAGTTCTTC. The chain employs TRBV6-1 and TRBJ2-1; D might be TRBD2 (6 bases). From germline, CDR1 is MNHNS and CDR2 SASEGT. Trimming took off 5 bases at V and 6 bases at J, with 14 bases between the two ends. CDR3 length: 14 amino acids.

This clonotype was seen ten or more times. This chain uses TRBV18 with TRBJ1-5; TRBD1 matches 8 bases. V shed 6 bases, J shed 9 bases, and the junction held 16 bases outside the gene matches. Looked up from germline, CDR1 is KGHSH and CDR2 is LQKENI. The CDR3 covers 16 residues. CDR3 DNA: TGTGCCAGCTCTCGCGACAGGGGAGTTTTGGGTCGGCCCCAGCATTTT. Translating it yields CASSRDRGVLGRPQHF.

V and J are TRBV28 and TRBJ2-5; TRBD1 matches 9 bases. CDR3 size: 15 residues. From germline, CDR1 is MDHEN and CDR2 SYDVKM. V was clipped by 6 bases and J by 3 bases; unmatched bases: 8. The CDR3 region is CASRRQGVLKETQYF. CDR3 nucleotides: TGTGCCAGCAGAAGACAGGGGGTCCTGAAAGAGACCCAGTACTTC.

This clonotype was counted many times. CDR3 amino acids: CASSPPARGRGTEAFF. The CDR3 DNA reads as TGTGCCAGCTCACCACCGGCCAGGGGAAGGGGCACTGAAGCTTTCTTT. This rearrangement joins TRBV18 to TRBJ1-1; D might be TRBD1 (6 bases). This CDR3 is built from 16 residues. Germline V gene lookup returns CDR1 KGHSH and CDR2 LQKENI. V was clipped by 0 bases and J by 4 bases, with 15 bases between them.

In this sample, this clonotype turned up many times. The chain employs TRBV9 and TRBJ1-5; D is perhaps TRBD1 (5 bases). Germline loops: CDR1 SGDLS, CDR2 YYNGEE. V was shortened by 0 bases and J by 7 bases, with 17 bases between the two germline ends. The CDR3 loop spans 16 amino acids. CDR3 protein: CASSVVGQGDKQPQHF. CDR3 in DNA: TGTGCCAGCAGCGTAGTAGGTCAGGGAGATAAACAGCCCCAGCATTTT.

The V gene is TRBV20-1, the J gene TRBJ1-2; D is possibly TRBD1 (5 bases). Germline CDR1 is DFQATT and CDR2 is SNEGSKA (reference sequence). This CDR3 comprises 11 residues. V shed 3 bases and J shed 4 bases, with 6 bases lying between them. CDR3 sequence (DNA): TGCAGTGCTAGCGACAGCTATGGCTACACCTTC. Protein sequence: CSASDSYGYTF.

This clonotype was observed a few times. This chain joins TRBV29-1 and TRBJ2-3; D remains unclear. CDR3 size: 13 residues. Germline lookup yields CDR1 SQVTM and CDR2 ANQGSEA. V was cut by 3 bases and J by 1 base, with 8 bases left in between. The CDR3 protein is CSVEGGGTDTQYF. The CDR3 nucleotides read TGCAGCGTTGAGGGTGGGGGCACAGATACGCAGTATTTT.

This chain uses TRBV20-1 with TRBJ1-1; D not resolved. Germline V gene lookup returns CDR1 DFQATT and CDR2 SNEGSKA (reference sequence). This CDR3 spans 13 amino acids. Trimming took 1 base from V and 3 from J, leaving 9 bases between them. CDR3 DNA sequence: TGCAGTGCTAGAGCTGGGATGGACACTGAAGCTTTCTTT. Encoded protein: CSARAGMDTEAFF.

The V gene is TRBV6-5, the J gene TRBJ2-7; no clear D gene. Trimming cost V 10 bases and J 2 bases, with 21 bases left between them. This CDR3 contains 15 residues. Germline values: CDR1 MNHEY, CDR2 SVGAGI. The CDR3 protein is CATVRPAVRTYEQYF. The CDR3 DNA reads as TGTGCCACCGTTAGGCCCGCGGTGCGGACCTACGAGCAGTACTTC.